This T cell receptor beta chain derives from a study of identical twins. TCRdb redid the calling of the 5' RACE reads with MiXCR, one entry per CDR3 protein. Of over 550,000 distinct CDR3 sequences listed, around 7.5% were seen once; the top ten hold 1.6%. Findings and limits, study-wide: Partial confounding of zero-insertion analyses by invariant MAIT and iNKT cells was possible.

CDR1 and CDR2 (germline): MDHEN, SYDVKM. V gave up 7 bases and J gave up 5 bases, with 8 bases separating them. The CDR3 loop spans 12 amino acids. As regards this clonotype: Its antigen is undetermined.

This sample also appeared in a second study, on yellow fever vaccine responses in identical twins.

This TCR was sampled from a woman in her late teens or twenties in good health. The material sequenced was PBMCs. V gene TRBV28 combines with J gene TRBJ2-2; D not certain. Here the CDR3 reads CASTTLTGELFF. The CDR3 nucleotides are TGTGCCAGCACCACCCTGACCGGGGAGCTGTTTTTT.